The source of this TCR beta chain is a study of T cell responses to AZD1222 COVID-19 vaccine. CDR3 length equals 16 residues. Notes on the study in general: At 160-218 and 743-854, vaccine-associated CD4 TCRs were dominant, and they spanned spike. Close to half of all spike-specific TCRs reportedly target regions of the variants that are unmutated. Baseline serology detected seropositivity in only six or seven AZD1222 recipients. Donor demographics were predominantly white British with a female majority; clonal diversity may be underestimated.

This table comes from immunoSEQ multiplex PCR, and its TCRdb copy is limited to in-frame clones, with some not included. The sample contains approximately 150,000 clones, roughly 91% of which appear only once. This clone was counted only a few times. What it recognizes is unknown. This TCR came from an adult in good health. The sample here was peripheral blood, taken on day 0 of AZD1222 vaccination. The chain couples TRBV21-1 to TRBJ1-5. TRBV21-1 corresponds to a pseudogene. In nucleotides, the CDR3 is TGTGCCAGCAGCAAAGAACGGAAAGGGACGAATCAGCCCCAGCATTTT. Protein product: CASSKERKGTNQPQHF.